Here is one T cell receptor beta chain with its context. These data are taken from a study of cytomegalovirus exposure and HLA in healthy donors. CDR3 length: 15 amino acids. Germline loops: CDR1 SGHDT, CDR2 YYEEEE. Trimming removed 0 bases from V and 8 bases from J; junction bases left unmatched: 5. PCR used 60 Vbeta primers and 13 Jbeta primers. The table came from immunoSEQ multiplex PCR; TCRdb's copy has only in-frame clones and leaves some out. The table shows about 160,000 clones, with roughly 83% occurring only once. This chain connects TRBV5-6 to TRBJ2-1; 10 bases agree with TRBD1. The specimen sequenced was PBMCs. The clonotype comes from a man in his thirties or forties in good health and CMV-seronegative. CDR3 in amino acids: CASSLVGQGTYEQFF. For the CDR3, the DNA is TGTGCCAGCAGCTTGGTGGGACAGGGGACCTATGAGCAGTTCTTC.